Described below is a single T cell receptor (beta chain) sequence and its context. The data are from a study of T-cell reconstitution after alpha-beta-depleted transplantation in children. Germline trimming cut 5 bases from V and 6 bases from J; bases unmatched to any gene: 13. The CDR3 spans 17 residues. Germline CDR1 and CDR2: MNHEY and SVGEGT. The TCRbeta library incorporated unique molecular identifiers. TCRdb re-called the PCR reads through MiXCR, storing one row per CDR3 protein. The sample contains around 250,000 distinct CDR3 sequences, roughly 23% of which appear only once. This receptor was identified in a girl between 2 and 10 years old with Fanconi anemia, due to receive a stem cell transplant. The sequenced sample was PBMCs, obtained before TCRalphabeta/CD19-depleted stem cell transplant. The rearrangement joins TRBV6-2 or TRBV6-3 to TRBJ2-1, with 10 bases identical to TRBD2. This chain's CDR3 is CASSDDPLAGVGNEQFF. CDR3 in DNA: TGTGCCAGCAGTGACGATCCGCTAGCGGGAGTCGGCAATGAGCAGTTCTTC.